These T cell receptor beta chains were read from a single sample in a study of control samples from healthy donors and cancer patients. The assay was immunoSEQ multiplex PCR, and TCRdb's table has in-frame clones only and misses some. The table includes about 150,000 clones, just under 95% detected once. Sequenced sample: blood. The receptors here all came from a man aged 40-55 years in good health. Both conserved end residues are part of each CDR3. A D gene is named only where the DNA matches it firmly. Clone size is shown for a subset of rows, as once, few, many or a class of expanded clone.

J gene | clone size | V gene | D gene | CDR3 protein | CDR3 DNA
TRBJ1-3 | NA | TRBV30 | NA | CAWKKGLGNTIYF | TGTGCCTGGAAGAAGGGGCTCGGAAACACCATATATTTT
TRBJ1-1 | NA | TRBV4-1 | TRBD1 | CASSLQGAEAFF | TGCGCCAGCAGCCTACAGGGGGCTGAAGCTTTCTTT
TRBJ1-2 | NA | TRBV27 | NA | CASSSSGWDNYGYTF | TGTGCCAGCAGTTCCTCGGGTTGGGACAACTATGGCTACACCTTC
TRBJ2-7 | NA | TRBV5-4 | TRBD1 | CASSFDRAPYEQYF | TGTGCCAGCAGCTTCGACAGGGCCCCCTACGAGCAGTACTTC
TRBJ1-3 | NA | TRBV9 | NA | CASSLTGSGNTIYF | TGTGCCAGCAGCCTTACAGGGAGTGGAAACACCATATATTTT
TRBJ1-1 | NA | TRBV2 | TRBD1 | CASNQGGAEAFF | TGTGCCAGCAACCAGGGGGGAGCTGAAGCTTTCTTT
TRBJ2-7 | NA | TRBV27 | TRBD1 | CASRMNGQGAYEQYF | TGTGCCAGCAGGATGAACGGACAGGGGGCTTATGAGCAGTACTTC
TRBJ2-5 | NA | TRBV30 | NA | CAWSVGTETQYF | TGTGCCTGGAGTGTAGGGACGGAGACCCAGTACTTC
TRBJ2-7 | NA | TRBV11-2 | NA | CASSWTEYEQYF | TGTGCCAGCAGCTGGACGGAGTACGAGCAGTACTTC
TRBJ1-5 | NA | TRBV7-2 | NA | CASSLDIGPSQPQHF | TGTGCCAGCAGCTTAGATATTGGACCTAGTCAGCCCCAGCATTTT
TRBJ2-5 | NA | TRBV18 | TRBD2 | CASSPGLAAQETQYF | TGTGCCAGCTCACCCGGACTAGCGGCCCAAGAGACCCAGTACTTC
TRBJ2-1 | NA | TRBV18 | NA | CASSPGVSSYNEQFF | TGTGCCAGCTCACCAGGGGTGAGCTCCTACAATGAGCAGTTCTTC
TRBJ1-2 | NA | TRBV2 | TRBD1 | CASSLQGATYGYTF | TGTGCCAGCAGTTTACAGGGGGCCACCTACGGCTACACCTTC
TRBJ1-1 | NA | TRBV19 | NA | CASSRGALNTEAFF | TGTGCCAGTAGTAGGGGGGCCCTGAACACTGAAGCTTTCTTT
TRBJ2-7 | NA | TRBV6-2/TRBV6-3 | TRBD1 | CASSPRDSTYEQYF | TGTGCCAGCAGTCCCCGGGACAGCACCTACGAGCAGTACTTC
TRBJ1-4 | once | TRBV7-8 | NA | CASSLAWDPENEKLFF | TGTGCCAGCAGCTTAGCGTGGGACCCGGAGAATGAAAAACTGTTTTTT
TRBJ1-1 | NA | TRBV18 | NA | CAASSTYGGEDTEAFF | TGTGCCGCCAGCTCAACCTATGGGGGCGAAGACACTGAAGCTTTCTTT
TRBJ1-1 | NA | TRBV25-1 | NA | CASRDGMNTEAFF | TGTGCCAGCAGAGATGGGATGAACACTGAAGCTTTCTTT
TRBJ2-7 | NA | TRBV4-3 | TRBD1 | CASSQGSGQGAYEQYF | TGCGCCAGCAGCCAAGGATCAGGGCAGGGGGCCTACGAGCAGTACTTC
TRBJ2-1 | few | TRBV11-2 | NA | CASSSSMGEQFF | TGTGCCAGCAGCTCCTCTATGGGTGAGCAGTTCTTC
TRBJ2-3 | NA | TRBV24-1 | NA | CATRAGLRDGLASDTQYF | TGTGCCACCCGCGCGGGCTTGAGGGACGGACTTGCCTCGGATACGCAGTATTTT
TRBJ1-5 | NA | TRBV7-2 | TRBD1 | CASSSRTGGRSNQPQHF | TGTGCCAGCAGCTCGAGGACAGGGGGCCGGAGCAATCAGCCCCAGCATTTT
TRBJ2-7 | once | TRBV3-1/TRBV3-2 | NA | CASSQERGWSSYEQYF | TGTGCCAGCAGCCAAGAGAGGGGGTGGAGCTCCTACGAGCAGTACTTC
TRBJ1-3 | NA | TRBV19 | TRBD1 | CASSIEDRTSGNTIYF | TGTGCCAGTAGTATAGAGGACAGGACCTCTGGAAACACCATATATTTT
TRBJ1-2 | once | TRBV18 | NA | CASSPRTAANYGYTF | TGTGCCAGCTCACCACGCACAGCCGCTAACTATGGCTACACCTTC
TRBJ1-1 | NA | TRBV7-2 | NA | CASSNPPGHEAFF | TGTGCCAGCAGCAACCCTCCGGGACACGAAGCTTTCTTT
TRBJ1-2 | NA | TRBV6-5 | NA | CASSINSGGGYTF | TGTGCCAGCAGTATTAATTCCGGTGGCGGCTACACCTTC
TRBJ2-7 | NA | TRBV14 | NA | CASSSVQSSYEQYF | TGTGCCAGCAGCAGCGTACAGTCCTCCTACGAGCAGTACTTC
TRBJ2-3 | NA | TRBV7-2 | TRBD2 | CASSLLAGGPDTQYF | TGTGCCAGCAGCTTACTAGCGGGGGGGCCAGATACGCAGTATTTT
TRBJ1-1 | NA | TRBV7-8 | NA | CASSSRTPTLRGAFF | TGTGCCAGCAGCTCCCGGACGCCAACCCTCCGCGGAGCTTTCTTT
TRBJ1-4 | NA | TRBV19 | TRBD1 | CASSGQGGEKLFF | TGTGCCAGTAGCGGGCAGGGGGGTGAAAAACTGTTTTTT
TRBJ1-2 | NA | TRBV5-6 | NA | CASSLAVGTDYTF | TGTGCCAGCAGCTTGGCCGTGGGTACTGACTACACCTTC
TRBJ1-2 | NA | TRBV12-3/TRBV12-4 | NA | CASSLTQTSGYTF | TGTGCCAGCAGTTTAACCCAGACCTCCGGCTACACCTTC
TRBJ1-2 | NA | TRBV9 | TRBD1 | CASSDSRTGSYGYTF | TGTGCCAGCAGCGACTCGCGGACAGGAAGCTATGGCTACACCTTC
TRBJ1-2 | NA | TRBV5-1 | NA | CASSPWPGNYGYTF | TGCGCCAGCAGCCCCTGGCCGGGGAACTATGGCTACACCTTC
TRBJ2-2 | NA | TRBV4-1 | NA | CASSHSPSGAGELFF | TGCGCCAGCAGCCATTCCCCGAGCGGCGCCGGGGAGCTGTTTTTT
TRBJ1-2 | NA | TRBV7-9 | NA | CASSLEGVNYGYTF | TGTGCCAGCAGCTTAGAGGGGGTCAACTATGGCTACACCTTC
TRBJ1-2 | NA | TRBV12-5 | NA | CASGEPIPHYGYTF | TGTGCTAGTGGGGAGCCAATCCCCCACTATGGCTACACCTTC
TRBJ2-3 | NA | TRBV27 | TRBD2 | CASRAGLAGGPRGNTQYF | TGTGCCAGCAGGGCGGGACTAGCGGGGGGGCCCCGGGGAAATACGCAGTATTTT
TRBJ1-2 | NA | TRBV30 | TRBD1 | CAWSVLSGSRGQGLYGYTF | TGTGCCTGGAGTGTGTTATCAGGGTCCAGGGGGCAGGGCCTCTATGGCTACACCTTC
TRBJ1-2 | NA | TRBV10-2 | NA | CASSQGNYGYTF | TGCGCCAGCAGCCAGGGGAACTATGGCTACACCTTC
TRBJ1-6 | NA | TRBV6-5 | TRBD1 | CASSYSRQGDSPLHF | TGTGCCAGCAGTTACTCGAGACAGGGGGATTCACCCCTCCACTTT